The following is a TCR beta chain sequence with its context. The junction and the germline gene differ at one end; a read error may be behind it. The sample is drawn from a study of OX40 agonist ivuxolimab in advanced cancers. In the study overall: The dose-escalation cohort had hepatocellular carcinoma, melanoma, renal cell or head and neck cancer.

The table came from immunoSEQ multiplex PCR; TCRdb's copy has only in-frame clones and leaves some out. The table has over 35,000 clones, 89% seen once; the top ten hold around 0.5%. CDR3 size: 16 residues. Germline CDR1 SSHAT, CDR2 FNYEAQ (reference sequence). The chain employs TRBV7-7 and TRBJ2-2; possible D gene TRBD2, 6 bases. The sequence derives from an adult with an advanced solid tumor such as melanoma, head and neck, liver or kidney cancer. This material consisted of CD4+ or CD8+ T cells sorted from blood, taken in a trial of the OX40 agonist ivuxolimab. CDR3 bases: TGTGCTAGCAGCTTAGGGTCGGGAGCGGACACCGGGGAGCTGTTTTTT. Its translation is CASSLGSGADTGELFF.